What follows is one TCR beta chain and its context. Antigen unknown. These data come from a study of cytomegalovirus exposure and HLA in healthy donors. Findings and limits, study-wide: Sequencing artifact likely explains a cluster of highly shared sequence variants. Analysis performed later found over 15,000 TCR beta sequences associated with HLA alleles at 0.05 false discovery rate. Reportedly, TCR beta sequences accurately predicted HLA-A and HLA-B alleles in most subjects. 87-base-pair reads could not separate some V segments, including TRBV6-2 and TRBV6-3.

V gave up 2 bases and J gave up 5 bases; unmatched junction bases: 4. Germline V gene data show CDR1 as MNHEY and CDR2 as SVGAGI. The CDR3 is made up of 14 amino acids. Use of 60 Vbeta and 13 Jbeta primers characterized the PCR. Clones were sequenced by immunoSEQ multiplex PCR, and TCRdb holds only the in-frame ones, with some missing. The sample consists of some 180,000 clones, about 80% of them appearing once. The TCR comes from a man aged 40-49 years in good health and CMV-seronegative. The sequenced material came from PBMCs. The chain carries TRBV6-5 and TRBJ2-7; 9 nucleotides match TRBD1. CDR3 region: CASSYRDRDDEQYF. DNA of the CDR3: TGTGCCAGCAGTTACCGGGACAGGGACGACGAGCAGTACTTC.